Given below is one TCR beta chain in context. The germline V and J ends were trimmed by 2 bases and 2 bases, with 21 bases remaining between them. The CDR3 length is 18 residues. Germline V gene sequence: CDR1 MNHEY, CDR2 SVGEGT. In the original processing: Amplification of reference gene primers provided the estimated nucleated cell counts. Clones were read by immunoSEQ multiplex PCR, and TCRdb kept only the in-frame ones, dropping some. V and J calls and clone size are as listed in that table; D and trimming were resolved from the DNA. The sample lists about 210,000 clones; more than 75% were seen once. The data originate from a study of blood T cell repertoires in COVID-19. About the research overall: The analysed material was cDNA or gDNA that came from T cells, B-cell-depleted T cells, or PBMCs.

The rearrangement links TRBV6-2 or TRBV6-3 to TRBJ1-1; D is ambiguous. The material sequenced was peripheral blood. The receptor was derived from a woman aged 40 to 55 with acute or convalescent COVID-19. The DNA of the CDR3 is TGTGCCAGCAGTTACCCTCCCTTATACGGGAAGGACAACACTGAAGCTTTCTTT. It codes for CASSYPPLYGKDNTEAFF.